The rows below give T cell receptor beta chains drawn from one sample of a study of blood T cell repertoires in COVID-19. Sequencing was performed with immunoSEQ multiplex PCR; in TCRdb, only in-frame clones are kept and a portion is missing. The repertoire consists of roughly 80,000 clones, with 65% to 85% occurring once and the leading ten covering more than 15%. What was sequenced was peripheral blood. These receptors all stem from a woman aged 60 to 75 with acute or convalescent COVID-19. The CDR3 runs from the conserved cysteine through the conserved F or W. A D gene is named only where the DNA matches it firmly. Size is omitted from some rows. Given values are once, few, many or a class for expanded clones.

TRBJ2-6,-,-,TRBV13,15,CASSSAGAGANVLTF,TGTGCCAGCAGCTCTGCAGGGGCTGGGGCCAACGTCCTGACTTTC
TRBJ1-2,-,TRBD1,TRBV5-1,16,CASSLGGQATNYGYTF,TGCGCCAGCAGCTTAGGGGGACAGGCGACCAACTATGGCTACACCTTC
TRBJ1-2,-,-,TRBV27,16,CASSSRSYSANYGYTF,TGTGCCAGCAGTTCTAGGAGCTATAGTGCTAACTATGGCTACACCTTC
TRBJ1-2,medium-sized,TRBD1,TRBV3-1/TRBV3-2,17,CASSHASTGTGGSGYTF,TGTGCCAGCAGCCACGCATCTACCGGGACAGGGGGCTCTGGCTACACCTTC
TRBJ1-5,-,-,TRBV28,14,CASSTRVRNQPQHF,TGTGCCAGCAGTACCAGGGTAAGGAATCAGCCCCAGCATTTT
TRBJ1-2,medium-sized,-,TRBV7-9,17,CASSLVALEGANYGYTF,TGTGCCAGCAGCTTAGTAGCGTTGGAGGGAGCTAACTATGGCTACACCTTC
TRBJ1-5,-,TRBD1,TRBV27,14,CASSLGTGGQPQHF,TGTGCCAGCAGTTTGGGGACAGGAGGTCAGCCCCAGCATTTT
TRBJ1-6,-,TRBD1,TRBV27,15,CASSPPGQINSPLHF,TGTGCCAGCAGTCCGCCGGGACAGATTAATTCACCCCTCCACTTT
TRBJ2-2,once,TRBD1,TRBV10-3,17,CAISEAISTGDTGELFF,TGTGCCATCAGTGAGGCTATTTCGACAGGGGACACCGGGGAGCTGTTTTTT
TRBJ2-7,-,-,TRBV5-1,14,CASSLEGRGYEQYF,TGCGCCAGCAGCTTGGAGGGCAGGGGCTACGAGCAGTACTTC
TRBJ2-5,few,-,TRBV19,14,CASSIRGAEETQYF,TGTGCCAGTAGTATTAGGGGCGCCGAGGAGACCCAGTACTTC
TRBJ2-1,-,TRBD2,TRBV6-4,18,CASSARLAGGSSYNEQFF,TGTGCCAGCAGTGCTAGACTAGCGGGGGGGTCTTCCTACAATGAGCAGTTCTTC
TRBJ1-2,-,TRBD1,TRBV24-1,15,CATSDPADRGYGYTF,TGTGCCACCAGTGATCCGGCGGACAGGGGCTATGGCTACACCTTC
TRBJ1-1,-,-,TRBV7-2,13,CASSSKRGTEAFF,TGTGCCAGCAGCTCCAAACGGGGCACTGAAGCTTTCTTT
TRBJ1-2,-,TRBD1,TRBV5-6,14,CASSLLTGWDGYTF,TGTGCCAGCAGCTTGTTGACAGGGTGGGATGGCTACACCTTC
TRBJ1-1,few,-,TRBV5-8,13,CASKYQGPTEAFF,TGTGCCAGCAAATACCAGGGTCCCACTGAAGCTTTCTTT
TRBJ1-1,-,TRBD1,TRBV4-1,16,CASSKSGTGRYTEAFF,TGCGCCAGCAGCAAGTCCGGGACAGGGCGGTACACTGAAGCTTTCTTT
TRBJ1-2,-,-,TRBV4-3,14,CASSEDRLNYGYTF,TGCGCCAGCTCCGAGGACAGACTTAACTATGGCTACACCTTC
TRBJ2-5,few,TRBD2,TRBV5-4,14,CASKPRGNQETQYF,TGTGCCAGCAAGCCGCGGGGGAACCAAGAGACCCAGTACTTC
TRBJ1-3,-,-,TRBV20-1,13,CSASRTVGNTIYF,TGCAGTGCTAGTCGGACAGTAGGAAACACCATATATTTT